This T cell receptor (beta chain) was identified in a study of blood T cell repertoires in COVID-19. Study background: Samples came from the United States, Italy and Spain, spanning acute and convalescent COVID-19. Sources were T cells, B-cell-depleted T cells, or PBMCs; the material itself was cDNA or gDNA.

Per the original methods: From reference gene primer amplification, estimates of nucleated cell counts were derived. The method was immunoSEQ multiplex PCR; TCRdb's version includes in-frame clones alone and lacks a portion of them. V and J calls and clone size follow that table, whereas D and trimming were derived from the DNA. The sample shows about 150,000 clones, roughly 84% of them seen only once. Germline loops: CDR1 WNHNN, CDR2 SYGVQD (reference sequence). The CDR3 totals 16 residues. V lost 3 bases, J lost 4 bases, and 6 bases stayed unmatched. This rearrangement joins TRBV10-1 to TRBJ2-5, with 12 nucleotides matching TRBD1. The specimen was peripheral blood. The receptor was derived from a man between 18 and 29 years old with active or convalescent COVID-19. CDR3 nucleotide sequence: TGCGCCAGCAGTGATTCCGGGACAGGGGGCCGAGAGACCCAGTACTTC. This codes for CASSDSGTGGRETQYF.